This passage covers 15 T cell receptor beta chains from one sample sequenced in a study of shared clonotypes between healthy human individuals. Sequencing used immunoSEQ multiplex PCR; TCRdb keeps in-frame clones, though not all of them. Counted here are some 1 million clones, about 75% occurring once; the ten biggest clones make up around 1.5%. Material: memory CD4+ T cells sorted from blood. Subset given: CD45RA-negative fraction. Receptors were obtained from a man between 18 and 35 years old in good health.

CDR3 in DNA: TGTGCCAGCAGTCCCCAGGGATTTGGAAACACCATATATTTT. This codes for CASSPQGFGNTIYF. The V call is TRBV6-1, the J call TRBJ1-3; perhaps TRBD1 as D (5 bases). Deletions cut 5 bases from V and 3 bases from J, with 11 bases between. CDR1 is MNHNS, CDR2 SASEGT, per germline. The CDR3 is 14 residues long.

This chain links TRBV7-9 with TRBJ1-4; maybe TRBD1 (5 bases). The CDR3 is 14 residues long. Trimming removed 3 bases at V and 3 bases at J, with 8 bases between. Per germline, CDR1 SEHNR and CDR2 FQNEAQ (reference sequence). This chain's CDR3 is CASSFTGANEKLFF. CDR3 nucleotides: TGTGCCAGCAGCTTTACGGGGGCTAATGAAAAACTGTTTTTT.

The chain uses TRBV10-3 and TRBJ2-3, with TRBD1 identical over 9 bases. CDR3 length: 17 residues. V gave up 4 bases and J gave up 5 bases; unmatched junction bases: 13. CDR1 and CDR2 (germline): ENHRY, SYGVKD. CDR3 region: CAISGLELNRGQDTQYF. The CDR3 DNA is TGTGCCATCAGTGGGTTAGAGTTGAACAGGGGGCAAGATACGCAGTATTTT.

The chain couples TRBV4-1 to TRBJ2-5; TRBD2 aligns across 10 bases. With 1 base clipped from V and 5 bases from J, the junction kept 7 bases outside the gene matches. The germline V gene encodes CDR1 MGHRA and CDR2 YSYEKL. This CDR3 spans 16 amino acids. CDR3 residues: CASSQGSSGGRETQYF. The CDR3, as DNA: TGCGCCAGCAGCCAAGGGAGTAGCGGGGGGAGGGAGACCCAGTACTTC.

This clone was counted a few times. CDR3: CASSLGRFNYGYTF. The CDR3 DNA sequence: TGTGCCAGCAGCTTAGGCAGGTTCAACTATGGCTACACCTTC. J is TRBJ1-2 and V is TRBV7-2, with D hard to call. The germline CDR1 and CDR2 sequences are SGHTA and FQGNSA. The V and J ends lost 1 base and 2 bases respectively, with 8 bases between them. The CDR3 runs to 14 residues.

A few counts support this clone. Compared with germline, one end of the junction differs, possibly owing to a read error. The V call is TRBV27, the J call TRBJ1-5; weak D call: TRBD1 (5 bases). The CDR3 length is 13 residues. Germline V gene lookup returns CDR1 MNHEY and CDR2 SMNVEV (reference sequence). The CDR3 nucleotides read TGTGCCAGCAGTTTATATCCCGGGGCGGCCCCCGCTTTT. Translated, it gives CASSLYPGAAPAF.

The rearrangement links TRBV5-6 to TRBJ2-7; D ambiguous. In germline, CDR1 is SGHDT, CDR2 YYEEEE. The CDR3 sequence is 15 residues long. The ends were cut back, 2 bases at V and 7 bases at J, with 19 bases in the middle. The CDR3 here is CASSFSSARVGEQYF. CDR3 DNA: TGTGCCAGCAGCTTTTCGTCCGCAAGAGTGGGGGAGCAGTACTTC.

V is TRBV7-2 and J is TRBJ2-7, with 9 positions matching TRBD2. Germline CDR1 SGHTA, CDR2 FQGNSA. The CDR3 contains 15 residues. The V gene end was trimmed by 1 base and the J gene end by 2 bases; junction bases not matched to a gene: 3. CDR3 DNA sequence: TGTGCCAGCAGCTTAGGAAGCGGGAGGACCTACGAGCAGTACTTC. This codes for CASSLGSGRTYEQYF.

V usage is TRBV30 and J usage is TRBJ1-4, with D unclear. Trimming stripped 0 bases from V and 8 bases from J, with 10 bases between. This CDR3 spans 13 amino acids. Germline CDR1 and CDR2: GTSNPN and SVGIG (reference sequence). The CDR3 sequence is CAWSVRGGEKLFF. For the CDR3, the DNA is TGTGCCTGGAGTGTACGAGGAGGGGAAAAACTGTTTTTT. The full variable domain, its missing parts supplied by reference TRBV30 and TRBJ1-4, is SQTIHQWPATLVQPVGSPLSLECTVEGTSNPNLYWYRQAAGRGLQLLFYSVGIGQISSEVPQNLSASRPQDRQFILSSKKLLLSDSGFYLCAWSVRGGEKLFFGSGTQLSVL.

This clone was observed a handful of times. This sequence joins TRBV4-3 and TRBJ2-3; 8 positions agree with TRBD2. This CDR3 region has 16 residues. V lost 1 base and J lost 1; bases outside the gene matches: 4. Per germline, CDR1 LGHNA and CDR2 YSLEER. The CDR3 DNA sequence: TGCGCCAGCAGCCAAGGTTCGACTAGCGGCACAGATACGCAGTATTTT. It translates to CASSQGSTSGTDTQYF.

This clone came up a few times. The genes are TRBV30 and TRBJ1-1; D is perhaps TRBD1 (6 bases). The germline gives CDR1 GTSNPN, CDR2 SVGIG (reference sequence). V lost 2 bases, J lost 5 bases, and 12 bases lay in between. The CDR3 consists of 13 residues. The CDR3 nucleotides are TGTGCCTGGAGTTTGGGGGGCAAGACTGAAGCTTTCTTT. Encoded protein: CAWSLGGKTEAFF.

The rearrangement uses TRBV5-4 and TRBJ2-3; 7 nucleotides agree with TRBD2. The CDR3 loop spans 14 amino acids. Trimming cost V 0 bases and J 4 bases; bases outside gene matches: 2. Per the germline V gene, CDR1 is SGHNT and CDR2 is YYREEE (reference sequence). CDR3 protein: CASSLAGLADTQYF. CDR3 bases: TGTGCCAGCAGCTTGGCTGGACTAGCAGATACGCAGTATTTT.

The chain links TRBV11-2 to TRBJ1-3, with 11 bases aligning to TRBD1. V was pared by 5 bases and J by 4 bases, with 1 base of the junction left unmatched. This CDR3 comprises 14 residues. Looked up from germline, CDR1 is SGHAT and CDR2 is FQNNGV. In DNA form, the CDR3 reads TGTGCCAGCAGCGGACAGGGGGCGGGAAACACCATATATTTT. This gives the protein CASSGQGAGNTIYF.

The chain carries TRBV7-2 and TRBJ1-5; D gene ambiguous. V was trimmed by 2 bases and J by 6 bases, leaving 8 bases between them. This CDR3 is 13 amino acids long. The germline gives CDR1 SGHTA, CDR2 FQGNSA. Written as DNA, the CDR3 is TGTGCCAGCAGCTTAACCCCGACTCAGCCCCAGCATTTT. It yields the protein CASSLTPTQPQHF. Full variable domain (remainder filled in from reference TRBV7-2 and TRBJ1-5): GAGVSQSPSNKVTEKGKDVELRCDPISGHTALYWYRQSLGQGLEFLIYFQGNSAPDKSGLPSDRFSAERTGGSVSTLTIQRTQQEDSAVYLCASSLTPTQPQHFGDGTRLSIL.

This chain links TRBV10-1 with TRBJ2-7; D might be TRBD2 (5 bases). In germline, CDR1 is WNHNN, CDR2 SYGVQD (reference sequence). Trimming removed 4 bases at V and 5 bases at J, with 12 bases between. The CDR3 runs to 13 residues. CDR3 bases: TGCGCCAGCAGTGTTGCGGGTTCCCACGAGCAGTACTTC. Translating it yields CASSVAGSHEQYF.